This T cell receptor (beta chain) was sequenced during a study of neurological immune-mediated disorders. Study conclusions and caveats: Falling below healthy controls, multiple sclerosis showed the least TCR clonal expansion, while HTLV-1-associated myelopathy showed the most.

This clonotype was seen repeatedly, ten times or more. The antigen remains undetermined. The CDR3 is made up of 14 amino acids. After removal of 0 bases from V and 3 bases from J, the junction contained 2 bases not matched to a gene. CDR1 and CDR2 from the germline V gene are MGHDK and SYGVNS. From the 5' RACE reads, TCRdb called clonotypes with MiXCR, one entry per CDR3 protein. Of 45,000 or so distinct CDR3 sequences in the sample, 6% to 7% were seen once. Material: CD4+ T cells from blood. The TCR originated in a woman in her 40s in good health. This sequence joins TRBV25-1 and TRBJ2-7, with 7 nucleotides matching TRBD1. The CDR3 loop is CASSEYPGGYEQYF. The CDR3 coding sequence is TGTGCCAGCAGTGAATATCCAGGGGGCTACGAGCAGTACTTC.